This TCR beta chain was found in a study of graft-versus-host responses after intestinal transplantation. In germline, CDR1 is SNHLY, CDR2 FYNNEI. This CDR3 is 16 amino acids long. V lost 0 bases to trimming and J lost 2 bases, with 10 bases between them. TCRdb's copy holds only in-frame clones and misses some; the assay was immunoSEQ multiplex PCR. Here the sample spans 95,000 to 150,000 clones, about 95% being singletons. This clone appeared a single time. Its target is unknown. The sequencing here drew on unstimulated CD8+ T cells sorted from spleen or lymph node cells, taken before intestinal transplant. The sequence derives from a human donor who received an intestinal transplant. The chain uses TRBV2 and TRBJ2-2; D is unclear. CDR3 in amino acids: CASSEAAGFNTGELFF. CDR3 in DNA: TGTGCCAGCAGTGAAGCGGCCGGGTTTAACACCGGGGAGCTGTTTTTT.